Below are 14 T cell receptor beta chains sequenced from a single sample in a study of cytomegalovirus exposure and HLA in healthy donors. 60 Vbeta and 13 Jbeta primers were used in PCR. Sequencing used immunoSEQ multiplex PCR; TCRdb keeps in-frame clones, though not all of them. The sample shows about 120,000 clones, 70% to 90% of them seen only once. The material sequenced was PBMCs. These receptors came from a middle-aged man in good health and CMV-seronegative.

The CDR3 sequence: CASASGTSGNNEQFF. The CDR3 DNA reads TGTGCTAGTGCCTCCGGGACTAGCGGGAACAATGAGCAGTTCTTC. V is TRBV12-5 and J is TRBJ2-1, with 13 bases aligning to TRBD2. Germline CDR1 is LGHNT and CDR2 is FRNRAP. The CDR3 has 15 amino acids. V was pared by 7 bases and J by 5 bases, with 5 bases of the junction left unmatched.

The chain joins TRBV6-6 to TRBJ2-3; 12 nucleotides match TRBD2. CDR3 size: 15 residues. J gave up 1 base and V 6 bases, and 2 bases lay outside the gene matches. CDR1 MNHNY and CDR2 SVGAGI come from the germline V gene (reference sequence). CDR3 region: CASRWTSGGTDTQYF. Here the CDR3 DNA reads TGTGCCAGCAGATGGACTAGCGGGGGCACAGATACGCAGTATTTT.

The chain couples TRBV5-4 to TRBJ1-1, with 7 bases identical to TRBD1. This CDR3 is 13 amino acids long. CDR1 SGHNT and CDR2 YYREEE come from the germline V gene (reference sequence). After removal of 4 bases from V and 3 bases from J, the junction contained 3 bases not matched to a gene. The CDR3, as DNA: TGTGCCAGCAGCCGCGGACAGGACACTGAAGCTTTCTTT. Amino acids: CASSRGQDTEAFF.

The V call is TRBV6-5, the J call TRBJ1-1; perhaps TRBD1 as D (6 bases). Germline values: CDR1 MNHEY, CDR2 SVGAGI. V was pared by 4 bases and J by 4 bases, with 13 bases between. This CDR3 region has 14 residues. CDR3 nucleotide sequence: TGTGCCAGCAGTTTCACAGGGAAGGGCACTGAAGCTTTCTTT. Translation gives CASSFTGKGTEAFF.

This chain uses TRBV9 with TRBJ1-3, with D possibly TRBD1 on 6 matching bases. The CDR3 is 15 amino acids. Germline CDR1 reads SGDLS; CDR2 reads YYNGEE. V dropped 6 bases and J dropped 0 bases, with 13 bases sitting between them. The CDR3 bases are TGTGCCAGCAAGGGGGGGGCTGGCTCTGGAAACACCATATATTTT. Protein sequence: CASKGGAGSGNTIYF.

The V and J genes are TRBV30 and TRBJ2-5; weak D call: TRBD2 (6 bases). V shed 0 bases and J shed 4 bases, with 27 bases lying between them. The CDR3 length is 19 residues. The germline V gene encodes CDR1 GTSNPN and CDR2 SVGIG (reference sequence). The CDR3 bases are TGTGCCTGGAGTGTAAGATCTGCACGTCTGGGAGGCCGTCCAGAGACCCAGTACTTC. Translation gives CAWSVRSARLGGRPETQYF.

This clone was seen a few times. The V and J genes are TRBV2 and TRBJ1-2, with unresolved D. V lost 7 bases to trimming and J lost 6 bases, with 12 bases between them. CDR1 and CDR2 from the germline V gene are SNHLY and FYNNEI. CDR3 length: 12 residues. This CDR3 is CASKRRADGYTF. As DNA, the CDR3 is TGTGCCAGCAAGAGGAGGGCGGATGGCTACACCTTC. Full variable domain (rest looked up from reference TRBV2 and TRBJ1-2): EPEVTQTPSHQVTQMGQEVILRCVPISNHLYFYWYRQILGQKVEFLVSFYNNEISEKSEIFDDQFSVERPDGSNFTLKIRSTKLEDSAMYFCASKRRADGYTFGSGTRLTVV.

The V call is TRBV27, the J call TRBJ1-5, with TRBD1 matching over 7 bases. CDR1 is MNHEY and CDR2 is SMNVEV in the germline V gene (reference sequence). This CDR3 is built from 16 residues. Trimming removed 6 bases from V and 3 bases from J; junction bases left unmatched: 11. The CDR3 DNA is TGTGCCAGCAGCTTGACAGGGTACGCGACCAATCAGCCCCAGCATTTT. Encoded protein: CASSLTGYATNQPQHF.

The chain has TRBV30 and TRBJ1-1, with D perhaps matching TRBD1 (5 bases). Germline V CDR1 and CDR2: GTSNPN, SVGIG (reference sequence). Trimming took 6 bases from V and 6 from J, leaving 14 bases between them. This CDR3 contains 12 residues. The DNA of the CDR3 is TGTGCCTGCAGACAGTCTTACCCTGAAGCTTTCTTT. Its protein product is CACRQSYPEAFF.

The chain carries TRBV25-1 and TRBJ1-1, with a possible D match to TRBD1 (5 bases). Germline V gene sequence: CDR1 MGHDK, CDR2 SYGVNS. This CDR3 is 14 amino acids long. The V end lost 7 bases, the J end lost 0 bases, and 12 bases lay between the germline ends. The CDR3 is CASTPGGVNTEAFF. The CDR3, as DNA: TGTGCCAGCACCCCCGGAGGGGTGAACACTGAAGCTTTCTTT.

The chain is built from TRBV27 and TRBJ2-7; 11 nucleotides match TRBD2. This CDR3 region has 17 residues. Germline-derived CDR1 and CDR2 are MNHEY and SMNVEV (reference sequence). Trimming at V came to 6 bases and at J to 0 bases, leaving 10 bases not matched to a gene. CDR3 nucleotide sequence: TGTGCCAGCAGCCTCACTAGCGGGAGAGTGATCTCCTACGAGCAGTACTTC. Translating gives CASSLTSGRVISYEQYF.

The chain uses TRBV15 and TRBJ2-2; D unresolved. The CDR3 totals 14 residues. The V end was cut by 4 bases, the J end by 7 bases, with 13 bases between. Germline loops: CDR1 LNHNV, CDR2 YYDKDF (reference sequence). CDR3 coding DNA: TGTGCCACCAGCACGCGAACCACGGTCGGGGAGCTGTTTTTT. Its translation is CATSTRTTVGELFF.

The chain recombines TRBV30 with TRBJ1-2, with TRBD1 as a possible D gene (6 bases). The V gene's germline CDR1 is GTSNPN and CDR2 SVGIG (reference sequence). This CDR3 has 15 amino acids. V was pared by 0 bases and J by 5 bases, with 16 bases between. In nucleotides, the CDR3 is TGTGCCTGGAGTGTACCCTGGGGCAGGGGTTATGGCTACACCTTC. Its translation: CAWSVPWGRGYGYTF.

V and J are TRBV27 and TRBJ2-5, with TRBD1 matching over 8 bases. J lost 7 bases, V lost 4 bases, and 8 bases had no gene match. The CDR3 is made up of 14 amino acids. The germline V gene encodes CDR1 MNHEY and CDR2 SMNVEV (reference sequence). The DNA for the CDR3 is TGTGCCAGCAGTTCAACAGGGGGTTATCGGACCCAGTACTTC. This translates into CASSSTGGYRTQYF.